This paragraph reports one T cell receptor beta chain. As yet, its antigen is unknown. This table comes from immunoSEQ multiplex PCR, and its TCRdb copy is limited to in-frame clones, with some not included. The sample has about 100,000 clones, 92% seen once. The data belong to a study of T cell responses to AZD1222 COVID-19 vaccine. General study results and limits: The sample set comprised mostly white British donors with more females, and clonal diversity was possibly underestimated. Spike was spanned by vaccine-associated CD4 TCRs, which were dominant at 160-218 and 743-854. Of spike-specific TCRs, nearly half reportedly target regions left unmutated in variants.

This CDR3 has 15 residues. CDR1 is MRHNA and CDR2 is SNTAGT in the germline V gene. V shed 4 bases, J shed 3 bases, and the junction held 2 bases outside the gene matches. The sample was peripheral blood, taken on day 0 of AZD1222 vaccination. The clonotype originates from an adult in good health. The chain joins TRBV6-4 to TRBJ2-2, with TRBD2 identical over 10 bases. CDR3 DNA sequence: TGTGCCAGCAGTGTCCTAGCGGGAGACACCGGGGAGCTGTTTTTT. Translating it yields CASSVLAGDTGELFF.